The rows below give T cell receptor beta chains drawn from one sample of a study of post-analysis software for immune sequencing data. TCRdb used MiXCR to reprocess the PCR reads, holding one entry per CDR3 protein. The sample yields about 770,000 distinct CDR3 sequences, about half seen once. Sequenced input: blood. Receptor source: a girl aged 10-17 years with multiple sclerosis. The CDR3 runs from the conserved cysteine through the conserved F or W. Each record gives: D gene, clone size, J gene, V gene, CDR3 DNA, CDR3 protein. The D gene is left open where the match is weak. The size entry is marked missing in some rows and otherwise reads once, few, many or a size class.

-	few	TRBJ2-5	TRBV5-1	TGCGCCAGCAGCCCCTTGGGGTTTTCCCAAGAGACCCAGTACTTC	CASSPLGFSQETQYF
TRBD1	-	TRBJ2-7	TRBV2	TGTGCCAGCAGCCTACGACAGGGTGGGGTCTACGAGCAGTACTTC	CASSLRQGGVYEQYF
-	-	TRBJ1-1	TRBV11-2	TGTGCCAGCAGCTTAAGCAGGGCTCAGAACACTGAAGCTTTCTTT	CASSLSRAQNTEAFF
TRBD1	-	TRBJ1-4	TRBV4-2	TGTGCCAGCAGAAGCGGACAGGGGGAGACTAATGAAAAACTGTTTTTT	CASRSGQGETNEKLFF
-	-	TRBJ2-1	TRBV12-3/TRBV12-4	TGTGCCAGCAGCCCGACTAGAGGTGGTTACAATGAGCAGTTCTTC	CASSPTRGGYNEQFF
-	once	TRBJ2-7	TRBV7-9	TGTGCCAGCAGCGGGCGGACGGACTACGAGCAGTACTTC	CASSGRTDYEQYF
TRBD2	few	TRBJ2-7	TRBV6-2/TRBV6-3	TGTGCCAGCAGTTCTAGCGGGATGGCCCCGAGGGAGCAGTACTTC	CASSSSGMAPREQYF
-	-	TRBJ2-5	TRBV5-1	TGCGCCAGCATTGGCGGGATAACGGAGACCCAGTACTTC	CASIGGITETQYF
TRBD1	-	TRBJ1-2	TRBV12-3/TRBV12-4	TGTGCCAGCAGCCGGGGACAGGTCAACTATGGCTACACCTTC	CASSRGQVNYGYTF
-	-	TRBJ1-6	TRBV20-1	TGCAGTGCTAGAGATGCACGGATCAATTCACCCCTCCACTTT	CSARDARINSPLHF
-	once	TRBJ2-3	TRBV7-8	TGTGCCAGCAGCTTAAGACGTCGCGATACGCAGTATTTT	CASSLRRRDTQYF
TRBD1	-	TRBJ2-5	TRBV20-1	TGCAGTGCCCTTAATCCGGGACAGGGACAAGAGACCCAGTACTTC	CSALNPGQGQETQYF
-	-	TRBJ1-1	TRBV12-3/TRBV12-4	TGTGCCAGCAGATTATGGGGCGCGAACACTGAAGCTTTCTTT	CASRLWGANTEAFF
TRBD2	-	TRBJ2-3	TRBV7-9	TGTGCCAGCAGCTTAGTGGGTCTAGCGGGAGCCGCTAGCACAGATACGCAGTATTTT	CASSLVGLAGAASTDTQYF
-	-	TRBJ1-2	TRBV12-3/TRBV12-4	TGTGCCAGCAGTCGGAATGGCTACACCTTC	CASSRNGYTF
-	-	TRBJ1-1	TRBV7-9	TGTGCCAGCAGCTCAGAGGGCAGGGGTCTGAACACTGAAGCTTTCTTT	CASSSEGRGLNTEAFF
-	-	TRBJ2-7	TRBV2	TGTGCCAGCAGTGAACCCGGATTGGGCGAGCAGTACTTC	CASSEPGLGEQYF
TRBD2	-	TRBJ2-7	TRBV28	TGTGCCAGCAGGGAAAGCGGGAGAGGCTCCGAGCAGTACTTC	CASRESGRGSEQYF
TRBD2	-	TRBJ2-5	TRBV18	TGTGCCAGCTCCCGGGAAACGACTAGCGGAGAAGAGACCCAGTACTTC	CASSRETTSGEETQYF
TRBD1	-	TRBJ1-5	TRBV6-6	TGTGCCAGCATAGGGCCCACAGGGGGCCATAAGCAGCCCCAGCATTTT	CASIGPTGGHKQPQHF
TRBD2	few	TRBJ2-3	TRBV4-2	TGTGCCAGCAGCCAGGGACTAGCGGGGGCTGACGGGGATACGCAGTATTTT	CASSQGLAGADGDTQYF
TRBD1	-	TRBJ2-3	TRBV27	TGCGCCAGCCTACAGGGGGATACGCAGTATTTT	CASLQGDTQYF
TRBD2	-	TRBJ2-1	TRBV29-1	TGCAGCGTTGCTCATCGTGCGGGAGCGGCGAATGAGCAGTTCTTC	CSVAHRAGAANEQFF
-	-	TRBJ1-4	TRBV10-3	TGCGCCATCACGGACGGTCGTGATGGAAAACTGTTTTTT	CAITDGRDGKLFF
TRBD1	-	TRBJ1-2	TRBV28	TGTGCCAGCAGTTTATTAAAGTTCCAGACAGGGTGGGGAATTGGCTACACCTTC	CASSLLKFQTGWGIGYTF
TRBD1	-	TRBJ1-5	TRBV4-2	TGTGCCAGCAGCCAAAGGACAGGGGGCGATCAGCCCCAGCATTTT	CASSQRTGGDQPQHF
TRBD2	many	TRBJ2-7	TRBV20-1	TGCAGTGCTCCCCTAGCGGGAGTTGGGGACGAGCAGTACTTC	CSAPLAGVGDEQYF
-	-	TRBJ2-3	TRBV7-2	TGTGCCAGCAGTTCTATTTCTAGCGGCACAGATACGCAGTATTTT	CASSSISSGTDTQYF
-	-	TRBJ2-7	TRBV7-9	TGTGCCAGCAGCTTGGGCAGGGGGGTATGGGAGCAGTACTTC	CASSLGRGVWEQYF
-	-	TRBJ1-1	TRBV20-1	TGCAGTGCTAGAGTGAGGGTGATGAACACTGAAGCTTTCTTT	CSARVRVMNTEAFF
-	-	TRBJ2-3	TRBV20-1	TGCAGTGCTAACTCCGGGATTAAAGATACGCAGTATTTT	CSANSGIKDTQYF
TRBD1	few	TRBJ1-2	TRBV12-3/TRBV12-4	TGTGCCAGCAGTTCTGGGACAGGTGATACGAATGGCTACACCTTC	CASSSGTGDTNGYTF